What follows are 21 T cell receptor beta chains derived from one specimen sequenced in a study of blood T cell repertoires in COVID-19. The method was immunoSEQ multiplex PCR; TCRdb's version includes in-frame clones alone and lacks a portion of them. In the table there are some 73,000 clones, 82% of which are singletons. Sequenced: peripheral blood. The receptors here all came from an older woman with acute or convalescent COVID-19.

The chain has TRBV5-1 and TRBJ2-1; the match to TRBD1 covers 9 bases. This CDR3 is 15 amino acids long. Germline CDR1 reads SGHRS; CDR2 reads YFSETQ. Trimming took 2 bases from V and 6 from J; bases not matched to a gene: 6. In DNA form, the CDR3 reads TGCGCCAGCAGCTTCAGGACAGGGGAAAGCAATGAGCAGTTCTTC. Translated: CASSFRTGESNEQFF.

The rearrangement uses TRBV2 and TRBJ1-3; 7 nucleotides agree with TRBD1. Trimming took 6 bases from V and 1 from J; bases not matched to a gene: 9. The germline CDR1 and CDR2 sequences are SNHLY and FYNNEI. CDR3 size: 16 residues. The CDR3 spells CASSTGTVRSGNTIYF. The CDR3 region has the DNA TGTGCCAGCAGCACCGGGACAGTAAGATCTGGAAACACCATATATTTT.

DNA for the CDR3: TGTGCCAGCAGCTTCGGTTTAGCGGGGGGGACAGATACGCAGTATTTT. Encoded protein: CASSFGLAGGTDTQYF. The V and J genes are TRBV7-2 and TRBJ2-3, with 11 bases fitting TRBD2. The CDR3 extends over 16 amino acids. J lost 3 bases, V lost 3 bases, and 5 bases had no gene match. The germline V gene has CDR1 SGHTA and CDR2 FQGNSA.

The rearrangement uses TRBV9 and TRBJ2-2, with D tentatively TRBD1 (6 bases). The CDR3 totals 16 residues. V gave up 1 base and J gave up 5 bases, with 15 bases separating them. Germline-derived CDR1 and CDR2 are SGDLS and YYNGEE. DNA for the CDR3: TGTGCCAGCAGCGTAACCCCACAGGGTGGTACCGGGGAGCTGTTTTTT. Protein: CASSVTPQGGTGELFF.

The chain carries TRBV30 and TRBJ1-6, with 8 bases identical to TRBD1. Germline values: CDR1 GTSNPN, CDR2 SVGIG (reference sequence). The V gene end was trimmed by 2 bases and the J gene end by 9 bases; junction bases not matched to a gene: 9. The CDR3 loop spans 15 amino acids. The CDR3, as DNA: TGTGCCTGGAGTACCGTCGGGACAGGTGGTTCACCCCTCCACTTT. Its protein is CAWSTVGTGGSPLHF.

J is TRBJ2-3 and V is TRBV23-1; 10 bases agree with TRBD2. TRBV23-1 is sorted into the ORF group, with uncertain function. V lost 7 bases, J lost 5 bases, and 9 bases stayed unmatched. The CDR3 loop spans 15 amino acids. The CDR3 DNA follows: TGCGCCAGCACGTCTAGCGGGGGCCTGGGAGATACGCAGTATTTT. This translates into CASTSSGGLGDTQYF.

The table lists this clone with a count of one. V and J are TRBV6-5 and TRBJ1-2, with TRBD1 matching 8 bases. This CDR3 contains 13 residues. CDR1 is MNHEY and CDR2 is SVGAGI in the germline V gene. After removal of 5 bases from V and 4 bases from J, the junction contained 3 bases not matched to a gene. CDR3 in DNA: TGTGCCAGCAGTCCGACAGGGGCCTATGGCTACACCTTC. Amino acid sequence: CASSPTGAYGYTF.

This chain links TRBV18 with TRBJ2-7, with D possibly TRBD1 on 5 matching bases. Germline V CDR1 and CDR2: KGHSH, LQKENI. Deletions cut 2 bases from V and 3 bases from J, with 14 bases between. The CDR3 is made up of 15 amino acids. The CDR3 DNA reads as TGTGCCAGCTCACCAGGGCAGGGCAACCTCTACGAGCAGTACTTC. It is translated as CASSPGQGNLYEQYF.

The V and J genes are TRBV28 and TRBJ2-7; maybe TRBD2 (6 bases). Germline-derived CDR1 and CDR2 are MDHEN and SYDVKM. Trimming removed 8 bases at V and 2 bases at J, with 16 bases between. The CDR3 is 14 residues long. The CDR3: CASATGGKAYEQYF. CDR3 DNA sequence: TGTGCCAGCGCTACCGGCGGGAAGGCCTACGAGCAGTACTTC.

This clone was counted between two and nine times. The chain joins TRBV6-1 to TRBJ2-6; D is perhaps TRBD1 (6 bases). V lost 2 bases to trimming and J lost 0 bases, with 17 bases between them. The germline V gene has CDR1 MNHNS and CDR2 SASEGT. The CDR3 is 19 amino acids. The CDR3 protein is CASSEPYREGASGANVLTF. Written as DNA, the CDR3 is TGTGCCAGCAGTGAACCGTACAGGGAAGGGGCCTCTGGGGCCAACGTCCTGACTTTC.

This clone was observed a few times. The rearrangement links TRBV4-2 to TRBJ2-3; TRBD2 matches at 8 bases. Germline V gene data show CDR1 as LGHNA and CDR2 as YNFKEQ. CDR3 size: 18 residues. The V and J ends lost 2 bases and 1 base, in that order; junction bases with no gene match: 11. The CDR3 DNA is TGTGCCAGCAGCCAAAGGGTTCGTGAAGCGGGGGGCACAGATACGCAGTATTTT. Encoded protein: CASSQRVREAGGTDTQYF.

The CDR3 region is CASSLSTAYGYTF. The CDR3 DNA reads TGTGCCAGCAGTTTGAGTACTGCCTATGGCTACACCTTC. The J gene is TRBJ1-2, the V gene TRBV28; D call uncertain. The V end lost 3 bases, the J end lost 4 bases, and 9 bases lay between the germline ends. CDR1 is MDHEN, CDR2 SYDVKM, per germline. This CDR3 is built from 13 residues.

The chain joins TRBV9 to TRBJ2-6; possibly TRBD2 for D (7 bases). The CDR3 totals 19 residues. The V gene's germline CDR1 is SGDLS and CDR2 YYNGEE. Trimming took 0 bases from V and 0 from J, leaving 16 bases between them. The CDR3 region is CASSVGWEGQTSGANVLTF. The CDR3 region has the DNA TGTGCCAGCAGCGTAGGGTGGGAGGGACAAACCTCTGGGGCCAACGTCCTGACTTTC.

The gene calls are TRBV7-6 and TRBJ1-1, with 7 nucleotides matching TRBD1. The CDR3 spans 16 residues. Germline CDR1 and CDR2: SGHVS and FNYEAQ. Trimming cost V 5 bases and J 8 bases; bases outside gene matches: 17. CDR3 DNA sequence: TGTGCCAGCAGCCAACCCGGAGGAGGGGGCGCAACGGAAGCTTTCTTT. This gives the protein CASSQPGGGGATEAFF. The full variable domain, in which reference TRBV7-6 and TRBJ1-1 provide the parts outside the CDR3, is GAGVSQSPRYKVTKRGQDVALRCDPISGHVSLYWYRQALGQGPEFLTYFNYEAQQDKSGLPNDRFSAERPEGSISTLTIQRTEQRDSAMYRCASSQPGGGGATEAFFGQGTRLTVV.

The CDR3 loop is CASSLAGFYEQYF. CDR3 in DNA: TGTGCCAGCAGCCTAGCGGGCTTCTACGAGCAGTACTTC. The chain joins TRBV2 to TRBJ2-7, with 8 nucleotides matching TRBD2. This CDR3 region has 13 residues. Germline assignment: CDR1 SNHLY and CDR2 FYNNEI. V dropped 6 bases and J dropped 3; count of bases not matched to a gene: 4. Complete variable domain (other parts from reference TRBV2 and TRBJ2-7): EPEVTQTPSHQVTQMGQEVILRCVPISNHLYFYWYRQILGQKVEFLVSFYNNEISEKSEIFDDQFSVERPDGSNFTLKIRSTKLEDSAMYFCASSLAGFYEQYFGPGTRLTVT.

As regards this clone: This sample also contains other DNA sequences that code for the same CDR3. CDR3 DNA: TGTGCCAGCAGCCTCGGACACAATCAGCCCCAGCATTTT. As protein: CASSLGHNQPQHF. The chain links TRBV11-1 to TRBJ1-5, with a weak D call TRBD1 (5 bases). The CDR3 is made up of 13 amino acids. Germline CDR1 SGHAT, CDR2 FQDESV (reference sequence). The V and J ends lost 5 bases and 3 bases respectively, with 8 bases between them.

This clone was seen a single time. The chain carries TRBV7-3 and TRBJ2-6; the D is unclear. V was trimmed by 2 bases and J by 0 bases, leaving 8 bases between them. The CDR3 is made up of 16 amino acids. The germline V gene has CDR1 SGHTA and CDR2 FQGTGA. The CDR3 DNA follows: TGTGCCAGCAGCTTAGCCCGGAGCTCTGGGGCCAACGTCCTGACTTTC. Encoded protein: CASSLARSSGANVLTF.

The V and J genes are TRBV19 and TRBJ1-5; 7 bases agree with TRBD1. J lost 4 bases, V lost 2 bases, and 5 bases had no gene match. The CDR3 runs 15 residues. Germline loops: CDR1 LNHDA, CDR2 SQIVND (reference sequence). CDR3 in DNA: TGTGCCAGTAGTATATCCCGGACAGGTAATCAGCCCCAGCATTTT. Protein sequence: CASSISRTGNQPQHF.

This clone was detected only a few times. The rearrangement links TRBV3-1 (or the pseudogene TRBV3-2) to TRBJ1-6, with D perhaps matching TRBD1 (5 bases). There are 13 residues in the CDR3. V lost 4 bases, J lost 13 bases, and 14 bases lay in between. CDR1 and CDR2 (germline): LGHDT, YNNKEL (reference sequence). CDR3: CASSPGLSLPLHF. The CDR3 DNA reads as TGTGCCAGCAGCCCGGGACTCTCGCTCCCCCTCCACTTT.

The rearrangement uses TRBV5-4 and TRBJ1-2; 7 positions agree with TRBD1. Per the germline V gene, CDR1 is SGHNT and CDR2 is YYREEE (reference sequence). The V gene end was trimmed by 2 bases and the J gene end by 2 bases; junction bases not matched to a gene: 3. The CDR3 is 14 residues long. CDR3 in amino acids: CASSLSRGNYGYTF. As DNA, the CDR3 is TGTGCCAGCAGCTTAAGCAGGGGGAACTATGGCTACACCTTC. The full variable domain, in which reference TRBV5-4 and TRBJ1-2 provide the parts outside the CDR3, is ETGVTQSPTHLIKTRGQQVTLRCSSQSGHNTVSWYQQALGQGPQFIFQYYREEENGRGNFPPRFSGLQFPNYSSELNVNALELDDSALYLCASSLSRGNYGYTFGSGTRLTVV.

This clone has only one observation. The V call is TRBV4-2, the J call TRBJ1-6; TRBD1 agrees at 10 bases. The CDR3 has 16 residues. The V segment lost 4 bases and the J segment 1 base; nucleotides outside the gene matches: 1. CDR1 and CDR2 from the germline V gene are LGHNA and YNFKEQ. In nucleotides, the CDR3 is TGTGCCAGCAGCCCGGGACAGGGGTCCTATAATTCACCCCTCCACTTT. This sequence encodes CASSPGQGSYNSPLHF.